This TCR beta chain was sequenced in a study of cytomegalovirus exposure and HLA in healthy donors. Donors were ostensibly healthy at sampling, although undocumented immune exposures were probable. The length of the CDR3 is 12 residues. Germline values: CDR1 SNHLY, CDR2 FYNNEI. Trimming removed 4 bases from V and 9 bases from J; junction bases left unmatched: 4. Notes on this clone: Its matching antigen is unknown.

Findings and caveats of the study: It was reported that TCR beta sequences correctly inferred the HLA-A and HLA-B alleles for most subjects. As a later analysis revealed, most CMV-associated TCR beta chains appeared HLA-restricted. Data from an earlier analysis indicated that most TCR beta V segments were productive either about 87% or about 30% of the time.

The PCR employed 60 Vbeta primers together with 13 Jbeta primers. The protocol was immunoSEQ multiplex PCR, while the TCRdb copy is restricted to in-frame clones and leaves out a portion. Seen here are roughly 98,000 clones, around 82% observed once, and the top ten hold 3% to 3.5%. The chain has TRBV2 and TRBJ2-3; 7 bases line up with TRBD2. Sequenced input: PBMCs. The sequence came from a man aged 35 to 55 in good health and CMV-seronegative. The CDR3: CASSGLAETQYF. The DNA for the CDR3 is TGTGCCAGCAGTGGACTAGCTGAAACGCAGTATTTT.